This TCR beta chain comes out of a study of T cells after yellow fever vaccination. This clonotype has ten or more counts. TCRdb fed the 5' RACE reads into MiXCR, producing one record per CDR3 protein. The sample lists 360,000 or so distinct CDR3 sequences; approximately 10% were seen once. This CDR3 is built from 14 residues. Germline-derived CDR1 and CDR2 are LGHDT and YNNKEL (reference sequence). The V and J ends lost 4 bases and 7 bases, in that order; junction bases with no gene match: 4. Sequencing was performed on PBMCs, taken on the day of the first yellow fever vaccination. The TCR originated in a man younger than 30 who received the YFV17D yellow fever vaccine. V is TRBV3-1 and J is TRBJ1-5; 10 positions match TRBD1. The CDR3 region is CASSRGQGSQPQHF. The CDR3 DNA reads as TGTGCCAGCAGCCGGGGACAGGGGAGCCAGCCCCAGCATTTT.